The rows below give T cell receptor beta chains drawn from one sample of a study of breast tumors, draining lymph nodes, adjacent tissues. MiXCR, applied by TCRdb to the multiplex PCR reads, yields one record per CDR3 protein. Of 120,000 or so distinct CDR3 sequences listed, about 20% are singletons. Sequencing input: axillary lymph node tissue. These receptors were obtained from a female donor with breast cancer. Some clones in this sample may be carry-over from other donors' samples. Each CDR3 is given with its conserved first and last residue. D genes are given only for firm matches. Clone size is shown for a subset of rows, as once, few, many or a class of expanded clone.

CDR3 DNA: TGTGCCAGCAGCGCCAGCGGGAGGGCCCGTGGCTACGAGCAGTACTTC
CDR3 protein: CASSASGRARGYEQYF
V gene: TRBV7-2
D gene: TRBD2
clone size: many
J gene: TRBJ2-7

CDR3 DNA: TGTGCCAGCAGTTCGGCGGGGGGCGGATGGGACTATGGCTACACCTTC
CDR3 protein: CASSSAGGGWDYGYTF
V gene: TRBV5-6
D gene: -
clone size: few
J gene: TRBJ1-2

CDR3 DNA: TGCAGTGCTCGGACAGGGGGCTCCTACGAGCAGTACTTC
CDR3 protein: CSARTGGSYEQYF
V gene: TRBV20-1
D gene: TRBD1
clone size: many
J gene: TRBJ2-7

CDR3 DNA: TGTGCCATCAGCAACAGGGTCTCGAGCACCATATATTTT
CDR3 protein: CAISNRVSSTIYF
V gene: TRBV10-3
D gene: -
clone size: many
J gene: TRBJ1-3

CDR3 DNA: TGCAGTGCTAGAGCAACGCAACCAAGCGGAGGTTCCTACGAGCAGTACTTC
CDR3 protein: CSARATQPSGGSYEQYF
V gene: TRBV20-1
D gene: -
clone size: many
J gene: TRBJ2-7

CDR3 DNA: TGCAGCGCCCGGGACAGGCGCAACTATAATTCACCCCCCCACTTT
CDR3 protein: CSARDRRNYNSPPHF
V gene: TRBV20-1
D gene: TRBD1
clone size: -
J gene: TRBJ1-6

CDR3 DNA: TGTGCCAGTAGTATTCCGGGATTTAACTATGGCTACACCTTC
CDR3 protein: CASSIPGFNYGYTF
V gene: TRBV19
D gene: -
clone size: -
J gene: TRBJ1-2

CDR3 DNA: TGCGCCAGCAGCCTCCTAGACAGGAACACCGGGGAGCTGTTTTTT
CDR3 protein: CASSLLDRNTGELFF
V gene: TRBV4-1
D gene: -
clone size: many
J gene: TRBJ2-2

CDR3 DNA: TGTGCCAGCAGCCTAGGTTTGACTAGCGGGGGGGTGTCCTTC
CDR3 protein: CASSLGLTSGGVSF
V gene: TRBV7-8
D gene: TRBD2
clone size: many
J gene: TRBJ2-5

CDR3 DNA: TGTGCCAGCAGTCCCCCGATTAATTCACCCCTCCACTTT
CDR3 protein: CASSPPINSPLHF
V gene: TRBV28
D gene: -
clone size: -
J gene: TRBJ1-6

CDR3 DNA: TGTGCCAGTAGTATGTACTATAGCGGATCTAGCACAGATACGCAGTATTTT
CDR3 protein: CASSMYYSGSSTDTQYF
V gene: TRBV19
D gene: -
clone size: many
J gene: TRBJ2-3

CDR3 DNA: TGCGCCAGCAGCCACCTAGGAGGGGGTGGTAATGAGCAGTTCTTC
CDR3 protein: CASSHLGGGGNEQFF
V gene: TRBV5-1
D gene: -
clone size: many
J gene: TRBJ2-1

CDR3 DNA: TGTGCCAGCCTTGGACAGGGCGGAGAGACCCAGTACTTC
CDR3 protein: CASLGQGGETQYF
V gene: TRBV2
D gene: TRBD1
clone size: many
J gene: TRBJ2-5

CDR3 DNA: TGTGCCAGCAGTTATGAGTCCTCAGATGGCTACACCTTC
CDR3 protein: CASSYESSDGYTF
V gene: TRBV6-5
D gene: -
clone size: many
J gene: TRBJ1-2

CDR3 DNA: TGTGCCAGCAGCCAAGCCGGGGGGCAGAATCAGCCCCAGCATTTT
CDR3 protein: CASSQAGGQNQPQHF
V gene: TRBV4-2
D gene: -
clone size: many
J gene: TRBJ1-5

CDR3 DNA: TGTGCCAGCAGTCTTCGGGGTCAAAGTCGGGTCACCATATATTTT
CDR3 protein: CASSLRGQSRVTIYF
V gene: TRBV12-3/TRBV12-4
D gene: -
clone size: many
J gene: TRBJ1-3

CDR3 DNA: TGTGCCAGCAGCTTAGGTTCTGGAAAGAATGAGCAGTTCTTC
CDR3 protein: CASSLGSGKNEQFF
V gene: TRBV7-2
D gene: -
clone size: many
J gene: TRBJ2-1

CDR3 DNA: TGCAGTGCTAGATTACGACTAGCATCGTGGAATGAGCAGTTCTTC
CDR3 protein: CSARLRLASWNEQFF
V gene: TRBV20-1
D gene: TRBD2
clone size: many
J gene: TRBJ2-1

CDR3 DNA: TGCGCCAGCAGTTCGGGACAGAGCACAGATACGCAGTATTTT
CDR3 protein: CASSSGQSTDTQYF
V gene: TRBV5-1
D gene: TRBD1
clone size: many
J gene: TRBJ2-3

CDR3 DNA: TGTGCCAGCAGCCTCAGGCTTGGAGGACAGCCCCAGCATTTT
CDR3 protein: CASSLRLGGQPQHF
V gene: TRBV3-1
D gene: -
clone size: few
J gene: TRBJ1-5

CDR3 DNA: TGTGCCAGCAGCCAAGATCGAATAGCCACAGATACGCAGTATTTT
CDR3 protein: CASSQDRIATDTQYF
V gene: TRBV4-2
D gene: -
clone size: many
J gene: TRBJ2-3

CDR3 DNA: TGTGCCAGCAGCCAAAATGGCGGAGATACGCAGTATTTT
CDR3 protein: CASSQNGGDTQYF
V gene: TRBV14
D gene: -
clone size: -
J gene: TRBJ2-3

CDR3 DNA: TGTGCCAGCAGTTTTCTTGGGGGGGGCAGGGAGCCCCAGCATTTT
CDR3 protein: CASSFLGGGREPQHF
V gene: TRBV12-3/TRBV12-4
D gene: -
clone size: many
J gene: TRBJ1-5

CDR3 DNA: TGTGCCAGCAAAAGGACAGGGGTAGGCTCACCCCTCCACTTT
CDR3 protein: CASKRTGVGSPLHF
V gene: TRBV5-4
D gene: TRBD1
clone size: many
J gene: TRBJ1-6

CDR3 DNA: TGCGCCAGCCGTCCCGGGACATACACAGATACGCAGTATTTT
CDR3 protein: CASRPGTYTDTQYF
V gene: TRBV5-1
D gene: -
clone size: many
J gene: TRBJ2-3

CDR3 DNA: TGTGCCAGCAGCCCCGGGGTGGGGACAAAGGGTAATGAGCAGTTCTTC
CDR3 protein: CASSPGVGTKGNEQFF
V gene: TRBV7-3
D gene: -
clone size: many
J gene: TRBJ2-1

CDR3 DNA: TGTGCCAGCAGTTTGGGGCGGGAGGTCGGGGAGCTGTTCTTT
CDR3 protein: CASSLGREVGELFF
V gene: TRBV12-3/TRBV12-4
D gene: TRBD2
clone size: -
J gene: TRBJ2-2

CDR3 DNA: TGTGCCAGCAGCGTCCTATGGACAGCTGGAAACACCATATATTTT
CDR3 protein: CASSVLWTAGNTIYF
V gene: TRBV7-2
D gene: -
clone size: many
J gene: TRBJ1-3

CDR3 DNA: TGTGCCAGCAGCTACCGGGGAGGAGGATCACCCCTCCACTTT
CDR3 protein: CASSYRGGGSPLHF
V gene: TRBV6-2/TRBV6-3
D gene: -
clone size: many
J gene: TRBJ1-6

CDR3 DNA: TGTGCCAGCAGCAAAGGCCCCCAGCCCCAGCATTTT
CDR3 protein: CASSKGPQPQHF
V gene: TRBV6-6
D gene: -
clone size: many
J gene: TRBJ1-5

CDR3 DNA: TGTGCCACCCAAACAGGGGGCTCCCTAGGCTACACCTTC
CDR3 protein: CATQTGGSLGYTF
V gene: TRBV30
D gene: TRBD1
clone size: -
J gene: TRBJ1-2

CDR3 DNA: TGTGCCAGCAGCTCAGCGGGAGGGCCAGATACGCAGTATTTT
CDR3 protein: CASSSAGGPDTQYF
V gene: TRBV7-9
D gene: TRBD2
clone size: many
J gene: TRBJ2-3

CDR3 DNA: TGCGCCAGCAGCTTGGGGACAGGGCCCTACGAGCAGTACTTC
CDR3 protein: CASSLGTGPYEQYF
V gene: TRBV5-1
D gene: TRBD1
clone size: many
J gene: TRBJ2-7

CDR3 DNA: TGTGCCAGCAGGGGGAGAGGTGAAGCTTTCTTT
CDR3 protein: CASRGRGEAFF
V gene: TRBV7-9
D gene: -
clone size: once
J gene: TRBJ1-1

CDR3 DNA: TGTGCCTGGACAGCGATGGAGACCCAGTACTTC
CDR3 protein: CAWTAMETQYF
V gene: TRBV30
D gene: -
clone size: many
J gene: TRBJ2-5

CDR3 DNA: TGTGCCAGTAGTACTACGGGACTAACACCCTACAATGAGCAGTTCTTC
CDR3 protein: CASSTTGLTPYNEQFF
V gene: TRBV19
D gene: TRBD2
clone size: many
J gene: TRBJ2-1

CDR3 DNA: TGTGCCAGCAGTTTATTGGGGGCTGGAGCCCAAGAGACCCAGTACTTC
CDR3 protein: CASSLLGAGAQETQYF
V gene: TRBV5-6
D gene: -
clone size: many
J gene: TRBJ2-5

CDR3 DNA: TGTGCCAGCAACTACAGGGAAGCCGGGGAGCTGTTTTTT
CDR3 protein: CASNYREAGELFF
V gene: TRBV6-1
D gene: -
clone size: many
J gene: TRBJ2-2

CDR3 DNA: TGTGCCGGCAGTTACAGGGAGGGTCAGCCCCAGCATTTT
CDR3 protein: CAGSYREGQPQHF
V gene: TRBV6-5
D gene: -
clone size: -
J gene: TRBJ1-5